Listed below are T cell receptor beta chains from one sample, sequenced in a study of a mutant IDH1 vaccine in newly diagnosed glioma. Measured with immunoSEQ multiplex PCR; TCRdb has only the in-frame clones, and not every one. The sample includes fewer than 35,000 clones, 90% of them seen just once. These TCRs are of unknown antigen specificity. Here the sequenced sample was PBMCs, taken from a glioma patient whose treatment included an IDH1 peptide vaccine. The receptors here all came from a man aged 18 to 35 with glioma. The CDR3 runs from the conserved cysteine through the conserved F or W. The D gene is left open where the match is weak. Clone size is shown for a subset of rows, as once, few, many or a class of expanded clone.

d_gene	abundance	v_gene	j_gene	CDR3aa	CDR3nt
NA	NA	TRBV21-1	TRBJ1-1	CASPSLRQGNTEAFF	TGTGCCAGCCCATCACTGAGACAGGGGAACACTGAAGCTTTCTTT
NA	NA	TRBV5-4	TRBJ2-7	CATSSRGAYEQYF	TGTGCGACCAGCTCGAGAGGAGCCTACGAGCAGTACTTC
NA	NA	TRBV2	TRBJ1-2	CASSEARPRGISYTF	TGTGCCAGCAGTGAAGCGCGACCCCGGGGCATCAGCTACACCTTC
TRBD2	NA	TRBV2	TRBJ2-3	CASTGGSTDTQYF	TGTGCCAGTACGGGAGGGAGCACAGATACGCAGTATTTT
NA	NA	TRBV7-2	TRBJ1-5	CASSPWSNQPQHF	TGTGCCAGCAGCCCCTGGAGCAATCAGCCCCAGCATTTT
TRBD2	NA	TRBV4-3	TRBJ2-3	CASSRGLAGGPDTQYF	TGCGCCAGCAGCCGTGGACTAGCGGGAGGTCCAGATACGCAGTATTTT
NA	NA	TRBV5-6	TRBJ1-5	CASSWGGGINQPQHF	TGTGCCAGCAGCTGGGGGGGTGGGATCAATCAGCCCCAGCATTTT
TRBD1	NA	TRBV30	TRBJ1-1	CAWSGGQPGQANTEAFF	TGTGCCTGGAGTGGGGGGCAGCCGGGACAGGCGAACACTGAAGCTTTCTTT
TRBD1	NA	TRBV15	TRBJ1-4	CATSTPGQGNEKLFF	TGTGCCACCAGCACACCGGGACAGGGTAATGAAAAACTGTTTTTT
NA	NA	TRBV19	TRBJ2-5	CASRQGAGTQYF	TGTGCCAGTAGACAGGGAGCCGGGACCCAGTACTTC
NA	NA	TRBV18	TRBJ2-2	CASSPPIGTGELFF	TGTGCCAGCTCACCACCGATTGGCACCGGGGAGCTGTTTTTT
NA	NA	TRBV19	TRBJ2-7	CASSIGVRDEQYF	TGTGCCAGTAGTATAGGGGTCAGGGACGAGCAGTACTTC
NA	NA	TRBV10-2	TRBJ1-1	CASRNSRAGTEAFF	TGCGCCAGCAGAAATAGCAGGGCAGGCACTGAAGCTTTCTTT
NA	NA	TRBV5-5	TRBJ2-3	CASSSDRTDTQYF	TGTGCCAGCAGCTCAGACAGGACAGATACGCAGTATTTT
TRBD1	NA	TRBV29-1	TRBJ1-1	CSVSRGRKNTEAFF	TGCAGCGTCAGCAGGGGGCGAAAGAACACTGAAGCTTTCTTT
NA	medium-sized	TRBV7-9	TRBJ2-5	CASSSPESAGTYQETQYF	TGTGCCAGCAGCTCCCCTGAGTCGGCGGGGACTTACCAAGAGACCCAGTACTTC
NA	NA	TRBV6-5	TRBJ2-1	CASSRDLDYNEQFF	TGTGCCAGCAGTCGGGACTTGGATTACAATGAGCAGTTCTTC
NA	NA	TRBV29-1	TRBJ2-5	CSVVQTYQETQYF	TGCAGCGTTGTACAGACGTACCAAGAGACCCAGTACTTC
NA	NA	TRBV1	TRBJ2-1	CTSSQDLGTSGRVPEAGTYNEQFF	TGCACCAGCAGCCAAGATTTGGGGACTAGCGGGAGGGTGCCTGAGGCGGGGACCTACAATGAGCAGTTCTTC
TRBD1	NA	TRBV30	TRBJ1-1	CAWRAGGPEAFF	TGTGCCTGGAGGGCAGGGGGACCTGAAGCTTTCTTT
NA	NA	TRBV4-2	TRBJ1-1	CASSRGREVSEAFF	TGTGCCAGCAGCCGGGGCAGGGAGGTTAGTGAAGCTTTCTTT
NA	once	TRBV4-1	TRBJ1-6	CASSQAEATYNSPLHF	TGCGCCAGCAGCCAAGCGGAGGCTACCTATAATTCACCCCTCCACTTT
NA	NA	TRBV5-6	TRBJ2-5	CASSLRETQYF	TGTGCCAGCAGCTTGAGGGAGACCCAGTACTTC
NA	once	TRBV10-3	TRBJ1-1	CAISVEGTEAFF	TGTGCCATCAGTGTAGAAGGAACTGAAGCTTTCTTT
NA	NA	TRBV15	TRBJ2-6	CATSSAAGVGANVLTF	TGTGCCACCAGCAGCGCCGCAGGGGTTGGGGCCAACGTCCTGACTTTC
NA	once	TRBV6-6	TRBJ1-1	CASGLMNTEAFF	TGTGCCAGCGGCCTCATGAACACTGAAGCTTTCTTT
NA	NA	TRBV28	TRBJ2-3	CASGAGGTDTQYF	TGTGCCAGCGGGGCTGGAGGCACAGATACGCAGTATTTT
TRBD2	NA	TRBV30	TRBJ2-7	CAWTRREGFYEQYF	TGTGCCTGGACTAGGCGGGAGGGATTCTACGAGCAGTACTTC
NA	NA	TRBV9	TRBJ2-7	CASSVEPSDGYEQYF	TGTGCCAGCAGCGTAGAACCTTCGGACGGCTACGAGCAGTACTTC
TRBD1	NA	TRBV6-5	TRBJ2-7	CASRRTRDSPYEQYF	TGTGCCAGCAGACGGACAAGGGACAGCCCCTACGAGCAGTACTTC
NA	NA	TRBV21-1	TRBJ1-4	CASSKQGRALANEKLFF	TGTGCCAGCAGCAAACAGGGCAGGGCGTTAGCTAATGAAAAACTGTTTTTT
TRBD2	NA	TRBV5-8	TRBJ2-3	CASSLLAARTDTQYF	TGTGCCAGCAGCTTGCTAGCGGCCAGAACAGATACGCAGTATTTT
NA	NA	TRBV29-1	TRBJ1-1	CSVVKGATEAFF	TGCAGCGTTGTAAAAGGGGCCACTGAAGCTTTCTTT
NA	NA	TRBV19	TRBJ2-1	CAPQEGLNEQFF	TGTGCACCCCAGGAGGGCCTCAATGAGCAGTTCTTC
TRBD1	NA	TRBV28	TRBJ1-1	CASHTGVGTEAFF	TGTGCCAGTCATACAGGGGTCGGCACTGAAGCTTTCTTT
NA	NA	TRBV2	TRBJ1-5	CASALRATGNQPQHF	TGTGCCAGCGCTCTAAGGGCCACGGGCAATCAGCCCCAGCATTTT
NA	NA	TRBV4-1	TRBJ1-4	CASSQGPLMYNEKLFF	TGCGCCAGCAGCCAGGGGCCGCTCATGTATAATGAAAAACTGTTTTTT
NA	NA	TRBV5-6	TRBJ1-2	CASSLATGRSYGYTF	TGTGCCAGCAGCTTGGCCACGGGTAGGAGCTATGGCTACACCTTC
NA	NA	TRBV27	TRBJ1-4	CASSSQAPNEKLFF	TGTGCCAGCAGTTCACAGGCTCCTAATGAAAAACTGTTTTTT
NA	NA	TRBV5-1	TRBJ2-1	CASSSFDRNNEQFF	TGCGCCAGCAGCTCCTTCGACAGAAACAATGAGCAGTTCTTC
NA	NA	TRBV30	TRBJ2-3	CAWSGLGGTGDTQYF	TGTGCCTGGAGTGGATTGGGGGGTACGGGAGATACGCAGTATTTT
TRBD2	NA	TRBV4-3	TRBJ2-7	CASSQDFLAGPEEQYF	TGCGCCAGCAGCCAAGACTTCCTAGCGGGACCCGAGGAGCAGTACTTC
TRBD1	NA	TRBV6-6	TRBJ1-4	CASRQTDRGNEKLFF	TGTGCCAGCAGACAAACCGACAGGGGCAATGAAAAACTGTTTTTT
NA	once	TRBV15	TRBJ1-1	CATSLQGPPTEAFF	TGTGCCACCAGCCTACAGGGCCCCCCCACTGAAGCTTTCTTT
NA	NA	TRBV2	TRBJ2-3	CASSESTDTQYF	TGTGCCAGCAGTGAAAGCACAGATACGCAGTATTTT
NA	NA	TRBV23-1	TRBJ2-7	CASSQRRVGRNEQYF	TGCGCCAGCAGTCAGCGTCGGGTCGGCAGGAACGAGCAGTACTTC
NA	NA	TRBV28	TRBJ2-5	CASTIQGGAQETQYF	TGTGCCAGCACCATACAGGGGGGGGCACAAGAGACCCAGTACTTC
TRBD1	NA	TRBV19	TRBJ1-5	CASSIGEGADNQPQHF	TGTGCCAGTAGTATTGGAGAGGGGGCAGATAATCAGCCCCAGCATTTT